The 21 T cell receptor beta chains presented below share a single source sample, sequenced in a study of glioma-infiltrating T cells after dendritic cell vaccination. Clones were sequenced by immunoSEQ multiplex PCR, and TCRdb holds only the in-frame ones, with some missing. Of some 60,000 clones listed, just under 85% are singletons. Time point indicated: after dendritic cell vaccination, including at tumor progression/relapse. Sample: blood, taken after dendritic cell vaccination. The receptors shown here come from a human donor with glioblastoma.

The chain combines TRBV10-3 with TRBJ1-1, with D maybe TRBD1 (5 bases). This CDR3 region has 14 residues. Germline V gene lookup returns CDR1 ENHRY and CDR2 SYGVKD. The V end was cut by 8 bases, the J end by 4 bases, with 17 bases between. This CDR3 reads CAICSGSGGTEAFF. As DNA, the CDR3 is TGTGCCATCTGTTCGGGGTCGGGGGGCACTGAAGCTTTCTTT.

The J gene is TRBJ1-1, the V gene TRBV6-1, with TRBD1 matching over 9 bases. Germline V gene data show CDR1 as MNHNS and CDR2 as SASEGT. This CDR3 has 15 amino acids. The V segment lost 8 bases and the J segment 1 base; nucleotides outside the gene matches: 8. CDR3 bases: TGTGCCAGCCCTCGGACAGGGGAAAAGAACACTGAAGCTTTCTTT. Translation: CASPRTGEKNTEAFF.

The gene calls are TRBV19 and TRBJ1-6; 8 bases are shared with TRBD1. Looked up from germline, CDR1 is LNHDA and CDR2 is SQIVND (reference sequence). The CDR3 spans 16 residues. V lost 6 bases, J lost 5 bases, and 9 bases stayed unmatched. CDR3: CASRPWTGINNSPLHF. In nucleotides, the CDR3 is TGTGCCAGTAGACCCTGGACAGGGATAAATAATTCACCCCTCCACTTT. Using reference TRBV19 and TRBJ1-6 for the parts outside the CDR3, the full variable domain is DGGITQSPKYLFRKEGQNVTLSCEQNLNHDAMYWYRQDPGQGLRLIYYSQIVNDFQKGDIAEGYSVSREKKESFPLTVTSAQKNPTAFYLCASRPWTGINNSPLHFGNGTRLTVT.

This clone was seen only a few times. The chain uses TRBV13 and TRBJ2-5, with D possibly TRBD1 on 5 matching bases. TRBJ2-7 matches the DNA end more closely, so the J call is doubtful. Germline assignment: CDR1 PRHDT and CDR2 FYEKMQ (reference sequence). The length of the CDR3 is 12 residues. The CDR3 region is CASSIGHYEQYF. The CDR3 bases are TGTGCCAGCAGCATCGGACACTACGAGCAGTACTTC.

The chain is built from TRBV4-1 and TRBJ1-5, with D possibly TRBD1 on 6 matching bases. Trimming removed 2 bases at V and 0 bases at J, with 14 bases between. The CDR3 runs 17 residues. From germline, CDR1 is MGHRA and CDR2 YSYEKL. The CDR3 sequence is CASSQFYRADSNQPQHF. CDR3 DNA sequence: TGCGCCAGCAGCCAATTCTACAGGGCCGATAGCAATCAGCCCCAGCATTTT.

The chain combines TRBV5-1 with TRBJ2-3; 9 nucleotides line up with TRBD1. Trimming took 3 bases from V and 5 from J; bases not matched to a gene: 4. CDR3 length: 14 residues. Looked up from germline, CDR1 is SGHRS and CDR2 is YFSETQ. The CDR3, as DNA: TGCGCCAGCAGCTGGGACAGGGCTGAAGATACGCAGTATTTT. Residues: CASSWDRAEDTQYF.

The V gene is TRBV27, the J gene TRBJ1-2; 7 bases line up with TRBD1. This CDR3 has 14 amino acids. The V and J ends lost 2 bases and 2 bases, in that order; junction bases with no gene match: 2. Germline CDR1 reads MNHEY; CDR2 reads SMNVEV (reference sequence). CDR3 residues: CASSLTTGNYGYTF. The CDR3 nucleotides read TGTGCCAGCAGTTTAACGACAGGGAACTATGGCTACACCTTC.

The chain recombines TRBV10-2 with TRBJ1-5; D is undetermined. CDR1 is WSHSY, CDR2 SAAADI, per germline. V shed 8 bases and J shed 3 bases, with 8 bases lying between them. CDR3 length: 12 amino acids. The CDR3 nucleotides read TGCGCCAGCGGCACGATCAATCAGCCCCAGCATTTT. This gives the protein CASGTINQPQHF.

CDR3 sequence (DNA): TGTGCCTGGAGTCGGAACAGGGGAATTCACGAAAAACTGTTTTTT. This sequence encodes CAWSRNRGIHEKLFF. This sequence joins TRBV30 and TRBJ1-4; 7 nucleotides align to TRBD1. Trimming took 2 bases from V and 8 from J; bases not matched to a gene: 11. The V gene's germline CDR1 is GTSNPN and CDR2 SVGIG (reference sequence). The CDR3 length is 15 residues. The full variable domain, in which reference TRBV30 and TRBJ1-4 provide the parts outside the CDR3, is SQTIHQWPATLVQPVGSPLSLECTVEGTSNPNLYWYRQAAGRGLQLLFYSVGIGQISSEVPQNLSASRPQDRQFILSSKKLLLSDSGFYLCAWSRNRGIHEKLFFGSGTQLSVL.

The CDR3 region is CASSTYSHNYGYTF. In nucleotides, the CDR3 is TGTGCCAGCTCTACGTATTCCCATAACTATGGCTACACCTTC. This chain uses TRBV6-5 with TRBJ1-2; no clear D. Trimming cost V 8 bases and J 1 base, with 14 bases left between them. The CDR3 is 14 amino acids. The germline CDR1 and CDR2 sequences are MNHEY and SVGAGI.

This clone came up once. The chain recombines TRBV9 with TRBJ1-6; weak D call: TRBD1 (5 bases). The CDR3 loop spans 16 amino acids. Trimming shortened V by 3 bases and J by 3 bases, and 13 bases separated the two germline ends. Germline CDR1 is SGDLS and CDR2 is YYNGEE. CDR3 protein: CASSAKGQGYNSPLHF. The CDR3 nucleotides read TGTGCCAGCAGCGCAAAGGGGCAGGGCTATAATTCACCCCTCCACTTT.

CDR3 DNA: TGTGCCAGCAGCTTGCAGGGTTACTCCTACGAGCAGTACTTC. Its protein product is CASSLQGYSYEQYF. The V and J genes are TRBV11-3 and TRBJ2-7, with D possibly being TRBD1 (5 bases). CDR3 length: 14 residues. Trimming cost V 3 bases and J 0 bases, with 9 bases left between them. Per germline, CDR1 SGHNT and CDR2 YENEEA.

The V gene is TRBV18, the J gene TRBJ1-5; D is unresolved. This CDR3 is 15 amino acids long. Germline assignment: CDR1 KGHSH and CDR2 LQKENI. Trimming stripped 2 bases from V and 3 bases from J, with 11 bases between. CDR3 region: CASSPAGLDNQPQHF. The CDR3 coding sequence is TGTGCCAGCTCACCAGCGGGGTTGGACAATCAGCCCCAGCATTTT.

The chain employs TRBV7-6 and TRBJ2-2; TRBD2 agrees at 7 bases. The J segment lost 4 bases and the V segment lost 5 bases, leaving 7 bases of the junction unmatched. This CDR3 spans 15 amino acids. CDR1 is SGHVS, CDR2 FNYEAQ, per germline. CDR3 residues: CASSPGGWATGELFF. The CDR3 DNA reads as TGTGCCAGCAGCCCCGGGGGGTGGGCCACCGGGGAGCTGTTTTTT.

This chain joins TRBV6-6 and TRBJ1-4; TRBD1 aligns across 9 bases. This CDR3 contains 14 residues. Germline CDR1 and CDR2: MNHNY and SVGAGI (reference sequence). J was trimmed by 6 bases and V by 4 bases; bases with no gene match: 3. The CDR3 is CASSSQGADEKLFF. Written as DNA, the CDR3 is TGTGCCAGCAGTTCACAGGGGGCTGATGAAAAACTGTTTTTT.

The chain has TRBV11-2 and TRBJ2-5, with D possibly matching TRBD2 (6 bases). The V gene's germline CDR1 is SGHAT and CDR2 FQNNGV. V was cut by 3 bases and J by 4 bases, with 12 bases left in between. The CDR3 totals 14 residues. CDR3 amino acids: CASSFALAVETQYF. CDR3 coding DNA: TGTGCCAGCAGCTTCGCACTAGCTGTAGAGACCCAGTACTTC.

This clone has a handful of counts. The chain has TRBV19 and TRBJ1-4; tentatively, D is TRBD1 (6 bases). The CDR3 extends over 14 amino acids. The V gene's germline CDR1 is LNHDA and CDR2 SQIVND (reference sequence). V shed 8 bases and J shed 6 bases, with 16 bases lying between them. CDR3 in amino acids: CASGTGGADEKLFF. CDR3 bases: TGTGCCAGTGGGACGGGGGGCGCGGATGAAAAACTGTTTTTT. Complete variable domain (other parts from reference TRBV19 and TRBJ1-4): DGGITQSPKYLFRKEGQNVTLSCEQNLNHDAMYWYRQDPGQGLRLIYYSQIVNDFQKGDIAEGYSVSREKKESFPLTVTSAQKNPTAFYLCASGTGGADEKLFFGSGTQLSVL.

This clone appeared a few times. This chain joins TRBV6-6 and TRBJ2-2, with 7 bases aligning to TRBD1. The CDR3 runs to 13 residues. Germline assignment: CDR1 MNHNY and CDR2 SVGAGI (reference sequence). V dropped 6 bases and J dropped 5; count of bases not matched to a gene: 3. The CDR3 spells CASSRQGTGELFF. CDR3 nucleotides: TGTGCCAGCAGCCGACAGGGTACCGGGGAGCTGTTTTTT.

The gene calls are TRBV19 and TRBJ1-3; possible D gene TRBD1, 6 bases. The CDR3 totals 16 residues. Germline loops: CDR1 LNHDA, CDR2 SQIVND (reference sequence). V dropped 4 bases and J dropped 0 bases, with 13 bases sitting between them. CDR3 residues: CASSTGQFSSGNTIYF. CDR3 nucleotide sequence: TGTGCCAGTAGTACCGGACAGTTTAGCTCTGGAAACACCATATATTTT.

This chain links TRBV30 with TRBJ1-1, with D hard to call. CDR3 length: 16 residues. Trimming stripped 4 bases from V and 1 base from J, with 19 bases between. Germline V gives CDR1 GTSNPN, CDR2 SVGIG (reference sequence). CDR3 in amino acids: CAWMEPHGRANTEAFF. CDR3 nucleotide sequence: TGTGCCTGGATGGAGCCACACGGGAGGGCGAACACTGAAGCTTTCTTT.

The rearrangement links TRBV19 to TRBJ1-5, with 9 positions matching TRBD1. CDR1 is LNHDA, CDR2 SQIVND, per germline (reference sequence). V lost 5 bases to trimming and J lost 6 bases; unmatched junction nucleotides: 5. The CDR3 has 14 residues. CDR3 residues: CASSVWDRVQPQHF. In DNA, the CDR3 is TGTGCCAGTAGTGTATGGGACAGGGTTCAGCCCCAGCATTTT.